What follows describes a single T cell receptor beta chain. Its target is not known. The CDR3 covers 19 residues. The entry originates in a study of Ad26.COV2.S vaccination and SARS-CoV-2 variants. Study information: Ad26.COV2.S, an intramuscular injection, was given once or twice 56 days apart. Study-wide results and limits: Vaccinees showed greater spike-specific TCR breadth than placebo recipients. Vaccinated and placebo-treated recipients had similar non-spike TCR breadth.

Clones were read by immunoSEQ multiplex PCR, and TCRdb kept only the in-frame ones, dropping some. Among more than 350,000 clones listed, 90% were seen once. Treatment: 19 received Ad26.COV2.S at low or high dose, single or two shots; 5 received placebo; per-sample allocation not given. Each sample was drawn 63 days after the first injection (of vaccine or placebo). The sequencing used peripheral blood, collected in a trial of Ad26.COV2.S vaccine versus placebo. This TCR was recovered from a person between 18 and 60 years old who received the Ad26.COV2.S COVID-19 vaccine or a placebo. The V call is TRBV21-1, the J call TRBJ2-5. TRBV21-1 is noted as a pseudogene. CDR3 sequence reads: CASSKDPFFGRDGAETQYF. The DNA of the CDR3 is TGTGCCAGCAGCAAAGACCCCTTTTTTGGCAGGGACGGTGCAGAGACCCAGTACTTC.